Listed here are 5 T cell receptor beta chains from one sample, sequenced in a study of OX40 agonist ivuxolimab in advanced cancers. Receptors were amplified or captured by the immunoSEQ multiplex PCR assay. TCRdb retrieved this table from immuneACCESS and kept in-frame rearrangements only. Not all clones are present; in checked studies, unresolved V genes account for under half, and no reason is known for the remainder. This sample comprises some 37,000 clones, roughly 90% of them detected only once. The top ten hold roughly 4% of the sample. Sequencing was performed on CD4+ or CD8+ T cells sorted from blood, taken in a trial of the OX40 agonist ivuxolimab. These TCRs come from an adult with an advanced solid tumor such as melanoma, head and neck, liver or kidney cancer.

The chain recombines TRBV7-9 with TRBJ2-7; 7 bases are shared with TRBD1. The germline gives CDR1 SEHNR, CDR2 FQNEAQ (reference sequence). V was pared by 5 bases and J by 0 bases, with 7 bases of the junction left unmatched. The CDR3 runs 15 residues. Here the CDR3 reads CASSPHRGSSYEQYF. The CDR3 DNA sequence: TGTGCCAGCAGCCCCCACAGGGGCTCCTCCTACGAGCAGTACTTC.

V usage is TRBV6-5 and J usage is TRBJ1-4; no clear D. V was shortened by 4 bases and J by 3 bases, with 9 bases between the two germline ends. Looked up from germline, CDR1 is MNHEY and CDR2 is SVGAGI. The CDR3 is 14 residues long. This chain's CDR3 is CASSSPVANEKLFF. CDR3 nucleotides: TGTGCCAGCAGTTCTCCGGTGGCTAATGAAAAACTGTTTTTT.

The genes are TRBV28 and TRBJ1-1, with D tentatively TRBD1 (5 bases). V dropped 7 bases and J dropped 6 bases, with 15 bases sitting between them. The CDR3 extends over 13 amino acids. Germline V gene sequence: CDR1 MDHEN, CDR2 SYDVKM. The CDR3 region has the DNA TGTGCCAGCACCCTCCCAGGGATGGCTGAAGCTTTCTTT. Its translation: CASTLPGMAEAFF.

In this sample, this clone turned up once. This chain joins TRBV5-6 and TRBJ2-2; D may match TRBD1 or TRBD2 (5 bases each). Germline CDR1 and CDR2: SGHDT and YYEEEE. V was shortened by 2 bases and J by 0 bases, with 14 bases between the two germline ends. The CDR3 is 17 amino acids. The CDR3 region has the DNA TGTGCCAGCAGCTTTGGGGGAAGGCTTCCGAACACCGGGGAGCTGTTTTTT. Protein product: CASSFGGRLPNTGELFF.

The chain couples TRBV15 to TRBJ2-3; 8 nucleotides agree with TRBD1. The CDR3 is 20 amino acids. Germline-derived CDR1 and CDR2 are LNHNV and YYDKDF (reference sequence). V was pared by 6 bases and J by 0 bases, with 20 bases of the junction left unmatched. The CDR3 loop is CATRPSWAGTGPLSTDTQYF. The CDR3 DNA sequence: TGTGCCACCAGACCTTCTTGGGCCGGGACAGGTCCTTTAAGCACAGATACGCAGTATTTT.